Listed here are 17 T cell receptor beta chains from one sample, sequenced in a study of CD8 T cells in ankylosing spondylitis. One entry per CDR3 protein results from TCRdb running MiXCR on the 5' RACE reads. The sample consists of about 42,000 distinct CDR3 sequences, about 4.2% of them appearing once. Sequencing input: blood, either unsorted or a sorted T cell fraction (not recorded which). The receptor source for this set is a female donor with ankylosing spondylitis or in good health (not recorded which).

At least ten counts were recorded for this clonotype. The V call is TRBV9, the J call TRBJ2-2; 7 bases align to TRBD2. This CDR3 has 16 residues. With 0 bases clipped from V and 8 bases from J, the junction kept 10 bases outside the gene matches. CDR1 is SGDLS, CDR2 YYNGEE, per germline. The CDR3: CASSVGGGILRGELFF. In nucleotides, the CDR3 is TGTGCCAGCAGCGTAGGCGGGGGAATTCTTCGTGGGGAGCTGTTTTTT.

This clonotype has at least ten counts. The chain joins TRBV9 to TRBJ2-7, with TRBD2 as a possible D gene (5 bases). Germline V lookup: CDR1 SGDLS, CDR2 YYNGEE. Trimming took 2 bases from V and 4 from J, leaving 13 bases between them. The CDR3 totals 14 residues. CDR3 in amino acids: CASSVGTSKYEQYF. CDR3 sequence (DNA): TGTGCCAGCAGCGTGGGCACTAGTAAATACGAGCAGTACTTC.

At least ten counts were recorded for this clonotype. The chain employs TRBV9 and TRBJ2-3; perhaps TRBD1 as D (6 bases). The CDR3 extends over 16 amino acids. Trimming stripped 1 base from V and 0 bases from J, with 12 bases between. CDR1 and CDR2 (germline): SGDLS, YYNGEE. CDR3 sequence: CASSVRGGDSTDTQYF. The CDR3 nucleotides read TGTGCCAGCAGCGTAAGAGGGGGAGACAGCACAGATACGCAGTATTTT.

The table lists this clonotype with many counts. V and J are TRBV9 and TRBJ2-3; 8 nucleotides line up with TRBD2. This CDR3 is 16 amino acids long. Per germline, CDR1 SGDLS and CDR2 YYNGEE. The ends lost 0 bases at V and 5 bases at J; junction bases unmatched: 8. CDR3 amino acids: CASSVASAGGLDTQYF. The CDR3 DNA sequence: TGTGCCAGCAGCGTAGCTTCGGCGGGGGGTCTAGATACGCAGTATTTT.

This clonotype was counted between two and nine times. This chain links TRBV9 with TRBJ2-7, with 12 positions matching TRBD1. J lost 5 bases, V lost 2 bases, and 2 bases had no gene match. Germline CDR1 reads SGDLS; CDR2 reads YYNGEE. The CDR3 loop spans 14 amino acids. In nucleotides, the CDR3 is TGTGCCAGCAGCGTTGGGACAGGGGGCCACGAGCAGTACTTC. It yields the protein CASSVGTGGHEQYF. Looking up the rest from reference TRBV9 and TRBJ2-7 gives the full variable domain: DSGVTQTPKHLITATGQRVTLRCSPRSGDLSVYWYQQSLDQGLQFLIQYYNGEERAKGNILERFSAQQFPDLHSELNLSSLELGDSALYFCASSVGTGGHEQYFGPGTRLTVT.

This sequence joins TRBV9 and TRBJ2-1; 8 nucleotides match TRBD2. Per germline, CDR1 SGDLS and CDR2 YYNGEE. This CDR3 is built from 15 residues. V shed 5 bases and J 9 bases; nucleotides not matched to a gene: 13. The CDR3 DNA sequence: TGTGCCAGCAGTCCCAGGGATAGCGGGACCGCTGAGCAGTTCTTC. Its translation: CASSPRDSGTAEQFF.

This clonotype came up many times. The genes are TRBV9 and TRBJ2-1, with D unclear. This CDR3 is built from 15 residues. CDR1 and CDR2 (germline): SGDLS, YYNGEE. Trimming pared 0 bases from V and 6 bases from J, leaving 13 bases between. The CDR3 DNA is TGTGCCAGCAGCGTAGCTCTTGGGGTCGGCAATGAGCAGTTCTTC. Residues: CASSVALGVGNEQFF.

This clonotype was picked up a small number of times. The chain has TRBV9 and TRBJ2-3; 11 nucleotides agree with TRBD2. The CDR3 extends over 16 amino acids. Germline V gene sequence: CDR1 SGDLS, CDR2 YYNGEE. With 0 bases clipped from V and 8 bases from J, the junction kept 8 bases outside the gene matches. The CDR3 reads CASSVVSSGGSATQYF. CDR3 bases: TGTGCCAGCAGCGTAGTGTCTAGCGGGGGGTCTGCTACGCAGTATTTT.

This clonotype has a count of ten or more. V gene TRBV9 combines with J gene TRBJ2-3; 9 bases agree with TRBD1. CDR1 is SGDLS, CDR2 YYNGEE, per germline. This CDR3 comprises 16 residues. J was trimmed by 3 bases and V by 2 bases; bases with no gene match: 7. For the CDR3, the DNA is TGTGCCAGCAGCGTGGGAGCCGGGACAGGGACAGATACGCAGTATTTT. Translating gives CASSVGAGTGTDTQYF.

The table lists this clonotype with a few counts. The chain has TRBV9 and TRBJ2-2; maybe TRBD1 (6 bases). V lost 1 base and J lost 8, with 21 bases in between. Germline CDR1 is SGDLS and CDR2 is YYNGEE. CDR3 length: 17 amino acids. The CDR3 bases are TGTGCCAGCAGCGTATTCCTCCGGCTAGACCAGGGGGGGGAGCTGTTTTTT. Protein: CASSVFLRLDQGGELFF.

At least ten counts were recorded for this clonotype. This sequence joins TRBV9 and TRBJ2-7; the match to TRBD1 covers 7 bases. CDR1 SGDLS and CDR2 YYNGEE come from the germline V gene. The CDR3 covers 14 residues. V was pared by 8 bases and J by 2 bases, with 10 bases of the junction left unmatched. CDR3 region: CASSRDSSAYEQYF. The DNA for the CDR3 is TGTGCCAGTTCCCGGGACAGCTCTGCCTACGAGCAGTACTTC.

This clonotype was detected many times. This chain links TRBV9 with TRBJ1-2, with TRBD1 matching over 7 bases. V trimming: 0 bases; J trimming: 6 bases; junction bases outside the gene matches: 2. CDR3 length: 13 amino acids. CDR1 and CDR2 from the germline V gene are SGDLS and YYNGEE. The chain's CDR3 is CASSVDGQDGYTF. CDR3 sequence (DNA): TGTGCCAGCAGCGTAGATGGACAGGATGGCTACACCTTC.

This clonotype was seen repeatedly, ten times or more. This chain uses TRBV9 with TRBJ1-1; maybe TRBD1 (6 bases). This CDR3 is built from 15 residues. Germline CDR1 reads SGDLS; CDR2 reads YYNGEE. Trimming cost V 0 bases and J 3 bases, with 12 bases left between them. CDR3 protein: CASSVEMGAYTEAFF. For the CDR3, the DNA is TGTGCCAGCAGCGTAGAAATGGGGGCCTACACTGAAGCTTTCTTT. The full variable domain, its missing parts supplied by reference TRBV9 and TRBJ1-1, is DSGVTQTPKHLITATGQRVTLRCSPRSGDLSVYWYQQSLDQGLQFLIQYYNGEERAKGNILERFSAQQFPDLHSELNLSSLELGDSALYFCASSVEMGAYTEAFFGQGTRLTVV.

This clonotype was counted at least ten times. The chain couples TRBV9 to TRBJ2-5; D is perhaps TRBD1 (5 bases). The CDR3 loop spans 15 amino acids. V was pared by 0 bases and J by 2 bases, with 11 bases between. Germline V CDR1 and CDR2: SGDLS, YYNGEE. The CDR3 nucleotides read TGTGCCAGCAGCGTAGGACAGAAACGACAAGAGACCCAGTACTTC. It encodes CASSVGQKRQETQYF.

In its sample, this clonotype is medium-sized. CDR3 nucleotides: TGTGCCAGCAGCGTAGCAGGCCGATCCTACGAGCAGTACTTC. Translation: CASSVAGRSYEQYF. The chain combines TRBV9 with TRBJ2-7, with D unclear. V was shortened by 0 bases and J by 1 base, with 8 bases between the two germline ends. CDR1 and CDR2 from the germline V gene are SGDLS and YYNGEE. The CDR3 extends over 14 amino acids.

This clonotype was seen many times. This sequence joins TRBV9 and TRBJ1-1; D gene unclear. The CDR3 loop spans 14 amino acids. V lost 3 bases and J lost 2, with 11 bases in between. Germline V gene sequence: CDR1 SGDLS, CDR2 YYNGEE. CDR3 in amino acids: CASSAYGINTEAFF. In DNA, the CDR3 is TGTGCCAGCAGCGCCTACGGGATAAACACTGAAGCTTTCTTT. Variable domain in full (rest from reference TRBV9 and TRBJ1-1): DSGVTQTPKHLITATGQRVTLRCSPRSGDLSVYWYQQSLDQGLQFLIQYYNGEERAKGNILERFSAQQFPDLHSELNLSSLELGDSALYFCASSAYGINTEAFFGQGTRLTVV.

This clonotype was recorded at least ten times. The rearrangement joins TRBV9 to TRBJ2-1, with D tentatively TRBD1 or TRBD2 (7 bases each). CDR3 length: 16 residues. V lost 4 bases and J lost 6, with 20 bases in between. CDR1 and CDR2 (germline): SGDLS, YYNGEE. CDR3 in amino acids: CASSSRGDSLGNEQFF. The CDR3, as DNA: TGTGCCAGCAGCTCCCGGGGGGACAGCTTGGGCAATGAGCAGTTCTTC.